This T cell receptor beta chain was retrieved from a study of blood T cell repertoires in COVID-19. Study-level background: The United States, Italy and Spain provided the acute and convalescent COVID-19 samples.

In the authors' workflow: The authors estimated nucleated cell counts from reference gene primer amplification. Clones were read by immunoSEQ multiplex PCR, and TCRdb kept only the in-frame ones, dropping some. V, J and clone size derive from that table, while D and trimming were established from the DNA sequence. The table includes approximately 210,000 clones, 80% detected once. There are 16 residues in the CDR3. The V segment lost 3 bases and the J segment 2 bases; nucleotides outside the gene matches: 6. CDR1 is SGHRS and CDR2 is YFSETQ in the germline V gene. Individuals aged roughly 18 to 95 years were recruited from about two dozen US areas. Cohorts were assigned according to the clinical history that participants reported.

Sequencing input: PBMCs or T cells enriched from blood (not recorded which). The chain employs TRBV5-1 and TRBJ1-3; 9 bases align to TRBD1. This receptor was obtained from a man aged 30-40 years with acute COVID-19. CDR3 DNA: TGCGCCAGCAGCTCCACCGGGACAGGGACTGGAAACACCATATATTTT. It yields the protein CASSSTGTGTGNTIYF.